This record looks at one T cell receptor (beta chain) sequence and its context. CDR1 is SGHRS, CDR2 YFSETQ, per germline. CDR3 size: 14 residues. V lost 2 bases, J lost 10 bases, and 4 bases stayed unmatched. The data are from a study of blood T cell repertoires in COVID-19. On the study more broadly: T cells, B-cell-depleted T cells, or PBMCs supplied cDNA or gDNA.

Source study methods: Amplified reference gene primers provided the basis for estimating nucleated cell counts. The data were produced by immunoSEQ multiplex PCR, yet TCRdb's version contains in-frame clones alone and is incomplete. V and J calls and clone size are copied from that table; D and trimming were computed from the DNA. The profile shows 300,000 to 400,000 clones, roughly 90% of them singletons. Sequenced material: peripheral blood. The origin of this receptor is a woman under 40 with COVID-19, enrolled during active disease. V gene TRBV5-1 combines with J gene TRBJ1-6, with 9 nucleotides matching TRBD1. CDR3 DNA: TGCGCCAGCAGCTTTGGACAGGGGAACTCACCCCTCCACTTT. It codes for CASSFGQGNSPLHF.